This T cell receptor (beta chain) is drawn from a study of T cells in Graves' hyperthyroidism and ophthalmopathy. Study-level findings and limits: Among clonotypes expanded in thyroid above 0.001, most were also found in blood.

RNA transcripts yielded amplified TCR beta CDR3 regions. HTBI primers drove first-round RT-PCR of the TCR CDR3. Each CDR3 protein gets one entry after TCRdb re-called the multiplex PCR reads with MiXCR. In the table there are a few hundred thousand distinct CDR3 sequences, more than 45% of which are singletons. Uncontrolled infection, other autoimmune disease, pregnancy and lactation each barred patients from inclusion. Clinical symptoms, serum thyroxine, TRAb, thyroid ultrasound and orbital computed tomography established diagnosis. The CDR3 has 12 amino acids. The V gene's germline CDR1 is MNHNY and CDR2 SVGAGI (reference sequence). A note on this clonotype: Its antigen is not identified. Sequence at one end of the junction differs from germline and may be a read error.

The sequence came from an adult woman with Graves' disease, either hyperthyroidism or ophthalmopathy (not recorded which). Sequencing used peripheral blood or thyroid tissue (not recorded which). The J gene is TRBJ1-5, the V gene TRBV6-6, with unresolved D. The CDR3 coding sequence is TGTGCCGGCAGTTACTCGATCCAGCCCCAGCATTTT. Residues: CAGSYSIQPQHF.